This TCR beta chain was captured by sequencing in a study of T cell responses to AZD1222 COVID-19 vaccine. Study context: Some second doses came at about 4 weeks and others at about 12 weeks; these were pooled. Overall study findings and caveats: Mapped onto spike, vaccine-associated CD4 TCRs spanned it and were dominant at 160-218 and 743-854.

The protocol was immunoSEQ multiplex PCR, while the TCRdb copy is restricted to in-frame clones and leaves out a portion. The sample has about 130,000 clones, around 90% seen once. Comments on this clone: Antigen unknown.

Germline lookup yields CDR1 SGHNT and CDR2 YYREEE (reference sequence). Trimming removed 1 base at V and 2 bases at J, with 8 bases between. The CDR3 has 14 amino acids. This chain links TRBV5-4 with TRBJ2-3, with D tentatively TRBD1 or TRBD2 (5 bases each). This TCR came from an adult in good health. The sample here was peripheral blood, taken on day 0 of AZD1222 vaccination. The CDR3 loop reads CASSLSGPTDTQYF. As DNA, the CDR3 is TGTGCCAGCAGCTTGTCGGGACCCACAGATACGCAGTATTTT. The variable domain in full, completed from reference TRBV5-4 and TRBJ2-3, reads ETGVTQSPTHLIKTRGQQVTLRCSSQSGHNTVSWYQQALGQGPQFIFQYYREEENGRGNFPPRFSGLQFPNYSSELNVNALELDDSALYLCASSLSGPTDTQYFGPGTRLTVL.